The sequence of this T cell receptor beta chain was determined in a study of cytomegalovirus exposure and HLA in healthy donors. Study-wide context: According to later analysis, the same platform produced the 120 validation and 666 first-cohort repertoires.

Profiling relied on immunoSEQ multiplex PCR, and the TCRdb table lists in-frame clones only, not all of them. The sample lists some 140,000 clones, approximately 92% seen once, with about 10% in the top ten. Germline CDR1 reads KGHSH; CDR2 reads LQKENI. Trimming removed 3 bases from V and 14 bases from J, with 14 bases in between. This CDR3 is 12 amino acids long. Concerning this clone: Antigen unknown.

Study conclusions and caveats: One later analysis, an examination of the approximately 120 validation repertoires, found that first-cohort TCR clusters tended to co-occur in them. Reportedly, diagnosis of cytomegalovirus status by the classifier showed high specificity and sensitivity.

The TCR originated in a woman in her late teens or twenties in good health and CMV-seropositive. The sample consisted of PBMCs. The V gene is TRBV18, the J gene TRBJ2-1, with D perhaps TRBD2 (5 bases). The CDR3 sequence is CASSPEAGREFF. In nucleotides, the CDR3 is TGTGCCAGCTCACCTGAGGCCGGGCGGGAGTTCTTC.